Each of the 9 T cell receptor beta chains below was sequenced from the same sample in a study of CD8+ T cells in alopecia areata. Sequencing used cDNA as its template, made by extracting RNA and reverse transcribing it. Method: immunoSEQ multiplex PCR; TCRdb's copy keeps in-frame clones and lacks some. The table includes 200,000 to 250,000 clones, about 53% detected once. The sample was CD4+ T cells sorted from blood, taken at week 0. The origin of the receptors is a human donor with alopecia areata.

This clone was seen more than once but under ten times. This chain connects TRBV5-1 to TRBJ1-5, with D possibly matching TRBD1 (5 bases). Germline V CDR1 and CDR2: SGHRS, YFSETQ. V dropped 0 bases and J dropped 0 bases, with 13 bases sitting between them. This CDR3 is 17 amino acids long. The CDR3 DNA follows: TGCGCCAGCAGCTTGGATGGGGGAGACAGTAGCAATCAGCCCCAGCATTTT. Protein sequence: CASSLDGGDSSNQPQHF.

To note about this clone: Additional DNA sequences in this sample encode the identical CDR3. The CDR3: CSVERAGVNYGYTF. DNA of the CDR3: TGCAGCGTTGAAAGGGCAGGAGTCAACTATGGCTACACCTTC. The V gene is TRBV29-1, the J gene TRBJ1-2, with unresolved D. CDR1 and CDR2 from the germline V gene are SQVTM and ANQGSEA. This CDR3 has 14 residues. Trimming took off 2 bases at V and 2 bases at J, with 12 bases between the two ends.

This rearrangement joins TRBV4-2 to TRBJ2-5; D unresolved. This CDR3 has 13 amino acids. CDR1 and CDR2 from the germline V gene are LGHNA and YNFKEQ. The V gene lost 1 base and the J gene lost 1 base, with 4 bases spanning the gap. The CDR3 loop is CASSQVGQETQYF. CDR3 DNA sequence: TGTGCCAGCAGCCAAGTAGGCCAAGAGACCCAGTACTTC.

This clone has more than one count but fewer than ten. V is TRBV29-1 and J is TRBJ2-1; 11 bases align to TRBD1. The length of the CDR3 is 17 residues. V was clipped by 4 bases and J by 0 bases; unmatched bases: 8. Germline V gene sequence: CDR1 SQVTM, CDR2 ANQGSEA. CDR3 loop: CSVVGTGGESSYNEQFF. CDR3 DNA sequence: TGCAGCGTTGTAGGGACAGGGGGTGAAAGCTCCTACAATGAGCAGTTCTTC.

This clone was counted only a few times. Other DNA variants within this sample encode the same CDR3. The CDR3 DNA is TGTGCCAGCAGTTTGGGACAGGGGGCTTTCTTT. Translating it yields CASSLGQGAFF. The rearrangement joins TRBV28 to TRBJ1-1; 10 nucleotides align to TRBD1. This CDR3 is 11 amino acids long. The ends lost 3 bases at V and 11 bases at J; junction bases unmatched: 0. Germline-derived CDR1 and CDR2 are MDHEN and SYDVKM. Full variable domain (missing parts from reference TRBV28 and TRBJ1-1): DVKVTQSSRYLVKRTGEKVFLECVQDMDHENMFWYRQDPGLGLRLIYFSYDVKMKEKGDIPEGYSVSREKKERFSLILESASTNQTSMYLCASSLGQGAFFGQGTRLTVV.

V gene TRBV14 combines with J gene TRBJ2-7; weak D call: TRBD1 (6 bases). Germline CDR1 SGHDN, CDR2 FVKESK. The CDR3 runs to 15 residues. V was shortened by 2 bases and J by 2 bases, with 13 bases between the two germline ends. In DNA, the CDR3 is TGTGCCAGCAGCCAATGGCAGGGGATTACCTACGAGCAGTACTTC. It specifies CASSQWQGITYEQYF.

The chain is built from TRBV7-3 and TRBJ1-5; D is perhaps TRBD1 (5 bases). Trimming removed 1 base at V and 3 bases at J, with 7 bases between. The CDR3 contains 14 residues. Germline CDR1 and CDR2: SGHTA and FQGTGA. CDR3 bases: TGTGCCAGCAGCTTAAGGGGCATCAATCAGCCCCAGCATTTT. It encodes CASSLRGINQPQHF.

The chain links TRBV7-8 to TRBJ2-4; D remains unclear. This CDR3 comprises 16 residues. Germline assignment: CDR1 SGHVS and CDR2 FQNEAQ. V was shortened by 1 base and J by 0 bases, with 10 bases between the two germline ends. The CDR3 reads CASSLGASVAKNIQYF. In DNA form, the CDR3 reads TGTGCCAGCAGCTTAGGGGCCTCAGTAGCCAAAAACATTCAGTACTTC. Full variable domain (rest looked up from reference TRBV7-8 and TRBJ2-4): GAGVSQSPRYKVAKRGQDVALRCDPISGHVSLFWYQQALGQGPEFLTYFQNEAQLDKSGLPSDRFFAERPEGSVSTLKIQRTQQEDSAVYLCASSLGASVAKNIQYFGAGTRLSVL.

This clone was recorded only once. This chain connects TRBV7-9 to TRBJ1-2; D not certain. With 1 base removed from V and 14 bases from J, the gap between germline ends came to 11 bases. CDR3 length: 11 residues. Germline CDR1 is SEHNR and CDR2 is FQNEAQ (reference sequence). The CDR3, as DNA: TGTGCCAGCAGCTTAGATACGATTGGGACCTTC. It encodes CASSLDTIGTF.